This T cell receptor beta chain was sequenced during a study of cytomegalovirus exposure and HLA in healthy donors. 13 Jbeta primers and 60 Vbeta primers were used for the PCR. Method: immunoSEQ multiplex PCR; TCRdb's copy keeps in-frame clones and lacks some. The sample includes under 200,000 clones. Per the germline V gene, CDR1 is SGHRS and CDR2 is YFSETQ. This CDR3 has 14 amino acids. Trimming shortened V by 4 bases and J by 0 bases, and 5 bases separated the two germline ends. The sequencing sample was made of PBMCs. The V call is TRBV5-1, the J call TRBJ2-6, with D hard to call. This clonotype was obtained from a man aged 30 to 45 in good health and CMV-seronegative. CDR3 in DNA: TGCGCCAGCAGCCCTGTCTCTGGGGCCAACGTCCTGACTTTC. Translating gives CASSPVSGANVLTF.